This entry describes one T cell receptor (beta chain). This CDR3 region has 19 residues. The germline V gene encodes CDR1 SGHRS and CDR2 YFSETQ. 60 Vbeta and 13 Jbeta primers were used in PCR. TCRdb's copy holds only in-frame clones and misses some; the assay was immunoSEQ multiplex PCR. In the table there are about 190,000 clones, over 70% of which are singletons. This sample stems from a study of cytomegalovirus exposure and HLA in healthy donors. The sample taken for sequencing was PBMCs. This receptor was taken from a man in his forties in good health and CMV-seropositive. The chain has TRBV5-1 and TRBJ2-5; TRBD2 aligns across 11 bases. The J call could be wrong; TRBJ2-7 is a better fit for the DNA end. The CDR3 coding sequence is TGCGCCAGCAGCTTGGCCGGGGCAGGGACTAGCGGCCGATCCTACGAGCAGTACTTC. Residues: CASSLAGAGTSGRSYEQYF.